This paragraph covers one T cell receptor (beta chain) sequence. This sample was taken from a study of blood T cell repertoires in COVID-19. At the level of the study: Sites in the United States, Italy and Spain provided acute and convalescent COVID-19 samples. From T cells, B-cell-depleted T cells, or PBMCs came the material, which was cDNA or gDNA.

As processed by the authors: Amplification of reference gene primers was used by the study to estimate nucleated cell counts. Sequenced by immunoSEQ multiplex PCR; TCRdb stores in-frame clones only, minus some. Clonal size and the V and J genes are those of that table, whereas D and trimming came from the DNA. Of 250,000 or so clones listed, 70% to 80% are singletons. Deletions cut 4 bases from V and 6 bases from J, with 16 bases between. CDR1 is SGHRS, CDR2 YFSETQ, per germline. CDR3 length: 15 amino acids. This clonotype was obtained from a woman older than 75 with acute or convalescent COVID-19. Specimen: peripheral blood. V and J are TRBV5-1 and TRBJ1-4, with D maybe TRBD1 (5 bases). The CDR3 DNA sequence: TGCGCCAGCAGCCCATCGGGGGTGGGGGATGAAAAACTGTTTTTT. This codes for CASSPSGVGDEKLFF. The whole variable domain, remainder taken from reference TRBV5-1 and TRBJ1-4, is KAGVTQTPRYLIKTRGQQVTLSCSPISGHRSVSWYQQTPGQGLQFLFEYFSETQRNKGNFPGRFSGRQFSNSRSEMNVSTLELGDSALYLCASSPSGVGDEKLFFGSGTQLSVL.